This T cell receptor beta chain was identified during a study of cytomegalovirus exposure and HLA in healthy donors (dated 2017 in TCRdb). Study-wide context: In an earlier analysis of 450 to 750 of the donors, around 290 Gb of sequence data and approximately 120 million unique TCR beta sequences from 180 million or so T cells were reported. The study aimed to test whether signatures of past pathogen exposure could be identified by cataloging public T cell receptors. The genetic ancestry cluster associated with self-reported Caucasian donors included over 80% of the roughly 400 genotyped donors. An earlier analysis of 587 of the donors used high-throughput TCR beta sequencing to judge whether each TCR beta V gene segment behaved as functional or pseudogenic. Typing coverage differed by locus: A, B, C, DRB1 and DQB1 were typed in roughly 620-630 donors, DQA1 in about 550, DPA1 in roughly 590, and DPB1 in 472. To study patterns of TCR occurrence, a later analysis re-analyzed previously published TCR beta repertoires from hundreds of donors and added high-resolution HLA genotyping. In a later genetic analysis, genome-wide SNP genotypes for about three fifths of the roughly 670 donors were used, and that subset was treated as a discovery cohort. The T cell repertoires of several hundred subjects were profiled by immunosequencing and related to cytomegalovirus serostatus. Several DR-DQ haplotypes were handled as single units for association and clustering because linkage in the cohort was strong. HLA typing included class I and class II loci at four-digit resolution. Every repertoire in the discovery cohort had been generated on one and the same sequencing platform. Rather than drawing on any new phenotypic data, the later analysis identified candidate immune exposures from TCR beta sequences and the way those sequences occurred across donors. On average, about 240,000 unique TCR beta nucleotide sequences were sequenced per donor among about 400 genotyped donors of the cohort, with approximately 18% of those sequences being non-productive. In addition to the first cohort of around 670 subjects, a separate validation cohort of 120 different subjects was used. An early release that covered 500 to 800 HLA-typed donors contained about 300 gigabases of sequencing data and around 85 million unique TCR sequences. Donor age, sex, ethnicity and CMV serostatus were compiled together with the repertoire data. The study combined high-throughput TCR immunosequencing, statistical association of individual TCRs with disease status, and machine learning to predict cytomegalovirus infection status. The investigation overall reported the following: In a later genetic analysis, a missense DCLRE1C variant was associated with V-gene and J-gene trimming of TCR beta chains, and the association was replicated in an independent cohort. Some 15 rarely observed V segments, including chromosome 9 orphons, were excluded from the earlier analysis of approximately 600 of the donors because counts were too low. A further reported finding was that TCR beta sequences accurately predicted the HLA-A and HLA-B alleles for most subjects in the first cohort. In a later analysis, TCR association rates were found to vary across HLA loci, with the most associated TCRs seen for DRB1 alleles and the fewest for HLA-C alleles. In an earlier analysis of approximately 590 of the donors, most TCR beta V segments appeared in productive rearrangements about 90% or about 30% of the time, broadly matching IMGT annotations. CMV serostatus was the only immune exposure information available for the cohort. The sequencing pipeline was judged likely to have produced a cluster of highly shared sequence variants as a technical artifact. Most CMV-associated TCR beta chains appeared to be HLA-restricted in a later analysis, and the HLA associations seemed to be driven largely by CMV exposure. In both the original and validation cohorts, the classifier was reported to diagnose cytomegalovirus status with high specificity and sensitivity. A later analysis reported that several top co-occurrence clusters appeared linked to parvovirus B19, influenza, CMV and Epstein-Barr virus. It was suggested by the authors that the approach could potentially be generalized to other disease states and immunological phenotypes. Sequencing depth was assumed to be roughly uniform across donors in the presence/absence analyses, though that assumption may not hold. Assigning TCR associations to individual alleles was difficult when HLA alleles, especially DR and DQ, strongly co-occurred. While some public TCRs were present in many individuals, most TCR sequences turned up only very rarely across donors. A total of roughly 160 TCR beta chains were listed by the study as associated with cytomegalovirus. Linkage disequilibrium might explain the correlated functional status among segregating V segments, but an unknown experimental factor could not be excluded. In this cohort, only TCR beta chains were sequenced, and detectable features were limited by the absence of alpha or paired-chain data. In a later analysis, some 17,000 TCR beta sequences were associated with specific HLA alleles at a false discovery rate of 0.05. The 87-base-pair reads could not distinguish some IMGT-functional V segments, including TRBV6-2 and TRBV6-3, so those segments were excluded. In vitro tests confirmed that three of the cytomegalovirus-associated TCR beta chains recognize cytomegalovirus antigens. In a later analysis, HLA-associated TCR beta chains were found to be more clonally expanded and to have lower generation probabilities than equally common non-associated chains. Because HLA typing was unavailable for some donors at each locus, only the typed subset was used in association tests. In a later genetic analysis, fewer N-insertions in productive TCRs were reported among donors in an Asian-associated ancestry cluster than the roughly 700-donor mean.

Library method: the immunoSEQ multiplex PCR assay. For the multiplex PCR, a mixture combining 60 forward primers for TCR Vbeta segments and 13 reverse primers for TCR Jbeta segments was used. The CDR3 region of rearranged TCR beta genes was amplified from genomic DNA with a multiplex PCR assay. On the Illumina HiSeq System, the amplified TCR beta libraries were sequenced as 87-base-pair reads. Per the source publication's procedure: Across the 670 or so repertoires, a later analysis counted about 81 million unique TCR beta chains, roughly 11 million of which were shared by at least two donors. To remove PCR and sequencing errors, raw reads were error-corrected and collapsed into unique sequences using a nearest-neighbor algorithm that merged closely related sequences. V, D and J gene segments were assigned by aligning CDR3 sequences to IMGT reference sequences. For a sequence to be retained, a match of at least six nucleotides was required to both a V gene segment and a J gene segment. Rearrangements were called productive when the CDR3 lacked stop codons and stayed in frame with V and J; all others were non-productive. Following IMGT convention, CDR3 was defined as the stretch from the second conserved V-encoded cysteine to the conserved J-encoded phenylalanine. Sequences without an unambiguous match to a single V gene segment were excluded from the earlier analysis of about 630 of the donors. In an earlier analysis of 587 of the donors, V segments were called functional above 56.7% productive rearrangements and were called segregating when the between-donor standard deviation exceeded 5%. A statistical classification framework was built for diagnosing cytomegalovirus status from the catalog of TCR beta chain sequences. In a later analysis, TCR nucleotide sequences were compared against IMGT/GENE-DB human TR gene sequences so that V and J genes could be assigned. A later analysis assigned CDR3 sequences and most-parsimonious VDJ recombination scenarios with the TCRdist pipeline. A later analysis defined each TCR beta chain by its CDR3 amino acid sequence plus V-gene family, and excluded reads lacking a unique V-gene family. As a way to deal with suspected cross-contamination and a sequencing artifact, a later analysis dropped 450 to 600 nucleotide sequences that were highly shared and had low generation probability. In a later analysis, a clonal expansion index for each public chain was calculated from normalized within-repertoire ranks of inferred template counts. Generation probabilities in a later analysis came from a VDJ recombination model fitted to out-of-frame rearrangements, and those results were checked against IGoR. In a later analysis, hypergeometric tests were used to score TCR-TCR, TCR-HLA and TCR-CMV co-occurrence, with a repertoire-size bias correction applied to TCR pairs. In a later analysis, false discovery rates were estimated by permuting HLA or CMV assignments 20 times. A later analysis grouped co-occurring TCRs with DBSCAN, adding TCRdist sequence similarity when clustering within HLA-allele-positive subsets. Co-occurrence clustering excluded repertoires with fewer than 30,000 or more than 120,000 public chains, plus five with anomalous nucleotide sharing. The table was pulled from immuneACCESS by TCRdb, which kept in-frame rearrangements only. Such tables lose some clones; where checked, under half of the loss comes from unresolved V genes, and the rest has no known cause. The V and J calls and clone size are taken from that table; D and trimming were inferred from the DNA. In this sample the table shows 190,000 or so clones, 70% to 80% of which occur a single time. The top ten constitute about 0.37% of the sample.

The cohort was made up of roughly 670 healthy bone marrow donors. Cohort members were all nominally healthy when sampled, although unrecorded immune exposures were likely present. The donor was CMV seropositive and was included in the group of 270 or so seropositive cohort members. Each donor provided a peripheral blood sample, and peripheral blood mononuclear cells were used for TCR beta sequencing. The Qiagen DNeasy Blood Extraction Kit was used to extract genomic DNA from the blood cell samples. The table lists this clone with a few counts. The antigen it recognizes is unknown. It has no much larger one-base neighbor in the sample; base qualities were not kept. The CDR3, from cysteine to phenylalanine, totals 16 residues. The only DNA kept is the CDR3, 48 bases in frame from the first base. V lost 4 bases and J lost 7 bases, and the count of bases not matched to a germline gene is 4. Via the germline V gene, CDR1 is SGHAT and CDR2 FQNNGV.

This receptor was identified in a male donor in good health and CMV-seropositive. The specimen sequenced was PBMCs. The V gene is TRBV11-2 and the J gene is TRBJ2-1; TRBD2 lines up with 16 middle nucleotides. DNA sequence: TGTGCCAGCAGCTCGGGACTAGCGGGGGGGTTGAATGAGCAGTTCTTC. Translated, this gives CASSSGLAGGLNEQFF.